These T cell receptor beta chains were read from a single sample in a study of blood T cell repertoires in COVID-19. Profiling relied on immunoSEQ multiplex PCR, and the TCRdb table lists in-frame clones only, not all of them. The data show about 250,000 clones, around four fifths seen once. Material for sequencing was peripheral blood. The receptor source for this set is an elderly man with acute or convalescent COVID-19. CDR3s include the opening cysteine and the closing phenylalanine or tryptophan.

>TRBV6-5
CASTRRDRGLETQYF
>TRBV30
CACGRGEREAFF
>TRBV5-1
CASSLVVGGAQETQYF
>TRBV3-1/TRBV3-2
CASSQGDRGAYEQYF
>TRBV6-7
CASSYPLSTGSNYGYTF
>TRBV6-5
CATSLVAGITDTQYF
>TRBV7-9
CASSEDRGTEAFF
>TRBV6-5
CTSRLQETQYF
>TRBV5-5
CASSKGQGTGELFF
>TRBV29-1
CSAKRAGVYNEQFF
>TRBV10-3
CAISERADTQYF
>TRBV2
CASKGEGLNYGYTF
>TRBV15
CATSPRPGREQFF
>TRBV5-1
CASSLGTAEQYF
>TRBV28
CASTKTGITGNTIYF
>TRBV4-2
CASSQADREATKGPQHF
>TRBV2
CASRIRDRAYRELFF
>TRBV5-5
CASSWGTGGAYEETQYF
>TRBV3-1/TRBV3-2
CASSQTGTGPYGYTF
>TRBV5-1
CASSSGSLGGTGELFF
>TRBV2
CASSDRDRGTEAFF
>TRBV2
CASSVRGGGVNEQYF
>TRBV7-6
CASSPRDRRILAKNIQYF
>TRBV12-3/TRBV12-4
CASSAGFNGELFF
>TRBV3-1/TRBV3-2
CASSQDSLVNTIYF
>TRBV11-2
CASSLGTGPNTNEKLFF
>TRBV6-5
CASSYPLTEAFF
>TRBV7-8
CASSYPGEAGANVLTF
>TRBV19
CASSKAGGYTGELFF
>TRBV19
CARSISSVGLLLSYNEQFF
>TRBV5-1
CASSLVGGGETQYF
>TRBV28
CASSLRQGKREQYF
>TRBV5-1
CASSPRLAQGGELFF
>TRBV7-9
CASSYLQGVNTGELFF
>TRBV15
CATMGWGRETQYF
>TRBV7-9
CASSRLLGSADTQYF
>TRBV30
CAWSGQANQPQHF
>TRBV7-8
CASSLGRFGEQYF
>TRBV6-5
CASSPRTGTNEKLFF
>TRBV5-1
CASSLGQVSSNEQFF
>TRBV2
CASSDWGPLHF
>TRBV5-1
CASSLGASSSYEQYF
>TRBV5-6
CASSRVGNEQYF
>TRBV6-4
CASNYPGGQGGTEAFF
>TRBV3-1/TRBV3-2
CASSQGSWSGGTNEQFF
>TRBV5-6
CASSRDRGPFSYGYTF
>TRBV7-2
CASSWRTTTNEKLFF
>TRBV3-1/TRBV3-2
CASSQGQYQPQHF
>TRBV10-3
CAISDPDRTGGNYTF
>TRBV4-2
CASSPQGATGANVLTF
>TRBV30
CAWSYGQETQYF
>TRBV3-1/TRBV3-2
CASSQGTGLNEKLFF
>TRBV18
CASSLRVGTEAFF
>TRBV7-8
CASSLLTGNSPLHF
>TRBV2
CASRPRTGAPEQYF
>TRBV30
CAWSKTGLETQYF
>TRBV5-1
CASSLQGGRSPLHF
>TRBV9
CASSLQDRGGEKLFF